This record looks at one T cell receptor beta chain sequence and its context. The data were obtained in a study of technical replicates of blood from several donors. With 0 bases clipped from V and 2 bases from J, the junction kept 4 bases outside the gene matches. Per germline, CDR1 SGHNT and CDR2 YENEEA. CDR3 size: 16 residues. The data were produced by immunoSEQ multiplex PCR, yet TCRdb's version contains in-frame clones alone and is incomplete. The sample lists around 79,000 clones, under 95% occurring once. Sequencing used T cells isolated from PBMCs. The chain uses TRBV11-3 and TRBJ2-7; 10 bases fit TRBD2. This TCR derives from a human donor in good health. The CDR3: CASSLDGTSATYEQYF. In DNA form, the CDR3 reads TGTGCCAGCAGCTTAGATGGGACTAGCGCGACCTACGAGCAGTACTTC.